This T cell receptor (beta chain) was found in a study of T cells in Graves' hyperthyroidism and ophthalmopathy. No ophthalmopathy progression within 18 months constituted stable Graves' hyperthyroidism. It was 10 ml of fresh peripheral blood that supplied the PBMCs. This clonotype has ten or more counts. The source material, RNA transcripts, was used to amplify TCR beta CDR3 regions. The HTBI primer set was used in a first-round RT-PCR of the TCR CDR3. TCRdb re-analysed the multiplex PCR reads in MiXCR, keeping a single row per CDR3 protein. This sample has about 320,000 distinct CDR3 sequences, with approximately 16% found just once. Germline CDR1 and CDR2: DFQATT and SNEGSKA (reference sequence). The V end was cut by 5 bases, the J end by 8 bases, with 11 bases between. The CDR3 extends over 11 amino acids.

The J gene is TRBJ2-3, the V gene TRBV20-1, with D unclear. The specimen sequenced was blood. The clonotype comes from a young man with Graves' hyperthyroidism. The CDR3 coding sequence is TGCAGTGCTGCCTGGGGTGGTACGCAGTATTTT. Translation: CSAAWGGTQYF.